The clone carrying this TCR beta chain was detected only once. These data are taken from a study of blood T cell repertoires in COVID-19. The germline V gene encodes CDR1 WSHSY and CDR2 SAAADI. Losses at the gene ends were 4 bases for V and 0 bases for J; bases not matched to a gene: 10. CDR3 length: 19 residues. Only in-frame clones appear in the TCRdb table, and some are missing; sequencing was by immunoSEQ multiplex PCR. The sample contains 350,000 to 550,000 clones, over 75% of which appear only once. The sequence came from a man aged 25-45 years who had recovered from COVID-19. The sequencing input was PBMCs or T cells enriched from blood (not recorded which). The rearrangement links TRBV10-2 to TRBJ2-2; 11 bases map to TRBD2. DNA of the CDR3: TGCGCCAGCAGTGGACACCTAGCGACTAGCGGGACGAACACCGGGGAGCTGTTTTTT. It encodes CASSGHLATSGTNTGELFF.